This section outlines one TCR beta chain sequence together with its context. CDR1 and CDR2 (germline): LGHNA, YSLEER. The CDR3 sequence is 16 residues long. V was pared by 1 base and J by 10 bases, with 10 bases of the junction left unmatched. The data originate from a study of human T cells and chemical hapten exposure. TCRdb redid the calling of the RACE reads with MiXCR, one entry per CDR3 protein. Of tens of thousands of distinct CDR3 sequences in the sample, 9.4% were seen once. Time point: pre-sensitization, week 0. Noted treatment: therapeutic diphenylcyclopropenone sensitization with weekly scalp DPC.

This TCR was recovered from a woman aged 35 to 49 with alopecia areata. Some clones in this sample may be carry-over from other donors' samples. The V call is TRBV4-3, the J call TRBJ2-1, with TRBD2 identical over 10 bases. The source material was whole blood, sampled in connection with sensitization to the hapten diphenylcyclopropenone (DPC). The CDR3 DNA reads as TGCGCCAGCAGCCAAGCAGAGCGGGGGGGCCGGGGAGAGCAGTTCTTC. Encoded protein: CASSQAERGGRGEQFF.